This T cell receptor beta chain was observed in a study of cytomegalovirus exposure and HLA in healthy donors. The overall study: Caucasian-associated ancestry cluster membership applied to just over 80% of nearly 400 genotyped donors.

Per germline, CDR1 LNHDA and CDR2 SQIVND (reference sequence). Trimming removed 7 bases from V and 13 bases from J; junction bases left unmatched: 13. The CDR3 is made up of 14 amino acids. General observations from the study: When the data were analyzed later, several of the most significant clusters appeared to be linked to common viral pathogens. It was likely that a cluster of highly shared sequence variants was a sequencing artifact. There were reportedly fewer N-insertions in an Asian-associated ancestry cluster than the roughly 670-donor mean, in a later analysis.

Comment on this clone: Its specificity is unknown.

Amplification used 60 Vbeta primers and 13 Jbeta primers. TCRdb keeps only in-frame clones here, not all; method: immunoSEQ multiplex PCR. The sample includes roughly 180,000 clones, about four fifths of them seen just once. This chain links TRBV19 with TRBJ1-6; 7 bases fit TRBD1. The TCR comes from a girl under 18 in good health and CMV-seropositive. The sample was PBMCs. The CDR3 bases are TGTGCCAGTACCGCCCCAGCCAAGGGGGCGCCCCTCCACTTT. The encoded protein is CASTAPAKGAPLHF.